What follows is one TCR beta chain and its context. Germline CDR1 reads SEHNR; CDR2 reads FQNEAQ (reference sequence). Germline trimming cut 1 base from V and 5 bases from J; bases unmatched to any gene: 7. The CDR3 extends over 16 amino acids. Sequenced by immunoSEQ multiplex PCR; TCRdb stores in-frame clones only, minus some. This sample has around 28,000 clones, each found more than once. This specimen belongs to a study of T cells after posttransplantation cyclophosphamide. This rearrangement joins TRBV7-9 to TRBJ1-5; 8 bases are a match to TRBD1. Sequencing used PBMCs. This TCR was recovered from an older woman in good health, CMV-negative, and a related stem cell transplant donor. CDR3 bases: TGTGCCAGCAGCTTAGGTAGGACAGGGAAGGATCAGCCCCAGCATTTT. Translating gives CASSLGRTGKDQPQHF.